Shown below are 22 T cell receptor beta chains from a single sample sequenced in a study of T cell responses to AZD1222 COVID-19 vaccine. Using immunoSEQ multiplex PCR, the repertoire was profiled, and TCRdb retains in-frame clones only, with some absent. The repertoire holds fewer than 95,000 clones, with about 91% as singletons. The material was peripheral blood, obtained 28 days after the second AZD1222 dose. Every receptor here comes from an adult who received the AZD1222 COVID-19 vaccine.

This rearrangement joins TRBV18 to TRBJ2-5; D perhaps matches TRBD1 (5 bases). Germline CDR1 is KGHSH and CDR2 is LQKENI. The CDR3 is 13 amino acids. Trimming left V 3 bases short and J 4 bases short, with 9 bases between. The CDR3 DNA reads as TGTGCCAGCTCACCGTTGGACACAGAGACCCAGTACTTC. Translation gives CASSPLDTETQYF.

The chain has TRBV6-6 and TRBJ2-7, with D perhaps TRBD1 (6 bases). V was pared by 8 bases and J by 2 bases, with 10 bases between. The germline CDR1 and CDR2 sequences are MNHNY and SVGAGI (reference sequence). The CDR3 contains 12 residues. The CDR3 bases are TGTGCCAGCCGAAGGGGGACCTACGAGCAGTACTTC. Its protein is CASRRGTYEQYF.

The chain carries TRBV18 and TRBJ2-1; the match to TRBD2 covers 10 bases. The V gene end was trimmed by 4 bases and the J gene end by 4 bases; junction bases not matched to a gene: 4. From germline, CDR1 is KGHSH and CDR2 LQKENI. The CDR3 has 15 amino acids. The CDR3 loop is CASSLGLADYNEQFF. The DNA for the CDR3 is TGTGCCAGCTCACTAGGACTAGCGGATTACAATGAGCAGTTCTTC.

This chain joins TRBV7-6 and TRBJ1-1; D gene ambiguous. Germline loops: CDR1 SGHVS, CDR2 FNYEAQ. Deletions cut 1 base from V and 2 bases from J, with 11 bases between. This CDR3 is 15 amino acids long. The CDR3 DNA is TGTGCCAGCAGCTTAGGGAGGTGGGGAAACACTGAAGCTTTCTTT. Protein sequence: CASSLGRWGNTEAFF.

The chain joins TRBV7-9 to TRBJ2-7; TRBD1 matches 7 bases. The junction had 7 bases not matched to a gene; V was cut back by 5 bases and J by 3 bases. The length of the CDR3 is 14 residues. CDR1 SEHNR and CDR2 FQNEAQ come from the germline V gene (reference sequence). In nucleotides, the CDR3 is TGTGCCAGCAGCCCCCCGACAGGGCGCTACGAGCAGTACTTC. Translated, it gives CASSPPTGRYEQYF.

The J gene is TRBJ2-7, the V gene TRBV7-6; D not certain. This CDR3 is built from 15 residues. Germline CDR1 reads SGHVS; CDR2 reads FNYEAQ. The germline V and J ends were trimmed by 4 bases and 6 bases, with 19 bases remaining between them. CDR3 nucleotide sequence: TGTGCCAGCAGCTGGGCAGACACCGAAAGGACCGAGCAGTACTTC. Translated: CASSWADTERTEQYF. Drawing the rest from reference TRBV7-6 and TRBJ2-7, the complete variable domain is GAGVSQSPRYKVTKRGQDVALRCDPISGHVSLYWYRQALGQGPEFLTYFNYEAQQDKSGLPNDRFSAERPEGSISTLTIQRTEQRDSAMYRCASSWADTERTEQYFGPGTRLTVT.

This sequence joins TRBV15 and TRBJ2-3; D unclear. Trimming stripped 0 bases from V and 1 base from J, with 8 bases between. The CDR3 length is 15 residues. The germline CDR1 and CDR2 sequences are LNHNV and YYDKDF (reference sequence). CDR3: CATSRDRQGTDTQYF. In DNA form, the CDR3 reads TGTGCCACCAGCAGAGACCGTCAGGGCACAGATACGCAGTATTTT.

This sequence joins TRBV2 and TRBJ2-5; D gene unclear. The germline CDR1 and CDR2 sequences are SNHLY and FYNNEI. The germline V and J ends were trimmed by 4 bases and 5 bases, with 11 bases remaining between them. The CDR3 is 13 amino acids. CDR3 bases: TGTGCCAGCAGTGGGCAGGCCGGGGAGACCCAGTACTTC. It specifies CASSGQAGETQYF.

This chain joins TRBV7-8 and TRBJ2-7; D is possibly TRBD1 (6 bases). CDR3 size: 13 residues. V was clipped by 5 bases and J by 4 bases, with 12 bases between them. Germline-derived CDR1 and CDR2 are SGHVS and FQNEAQ. The CDR3 spells CASSRTGSYEQYF. DNA of the CDR3: TGTGCCAGCAGCCGTACAGGGAGTTACGAGCAGTACTTC.

The chain is built from TRBV7-8 and TRBJ2-1, with 10 bases aligning to TRBD2. From germline, CDR1 is SGHVS and CDR2 FQNEAQ. J lost 5 bases, V lost 6 bases, and 7 bases had no gene match. The CDR3 loop spans 15 amino acids. DNA for the CDR3: TGTGCCAGCAGGGATCTAGCGGGAGCTAACAATGAGCAGTTCTTC. Its translation is CASRDLAGANNEQFF.

The chain carries TRBV5-1 and TRBJ2-7; the match to TRBD1 covers 10 bases. The germline gives CDR1 SGHRS, CDR2 YFSETQ. This CDR3 has 16 residues. J gave up 6 bases and V 0 bases, and 9 bases lay outside the gene matches. Here the CDR3 DNA reads TGCGCCAGCAGCTTGGGGGGACCGGGACAGGGGTCCGAGCAGTACTTC. Translated, it gives CASSLGGPGQGSEQYF.

The rearrangement joins TRBV6-6 to TRBJ2-7, with TRBD2 identical over 7 bases. Trimming cost V 2 bases and J 2 bases; bases outside gene matches: 3. The germline gives CDR1 MNHNY, CDR2 SVGAGI (reference sequence). The CDR3 is 14 residues long. This CDR3 is CASSYREATYEQYF. The DNA of the CDR3 is TGTGCCAGCAGTTACCGGGAGGCGACCTACGAGCAGTACTTC.

The chain has TRBV19 and TRBJ1-5, with no clear D. The CDR3 has 14 amino acids. Trimming left V 3 bases short and J 0 bases short, with 6 bases between. In germline, CDR1 is LNHDA, CDR2 SQIVND (reference sequence). CDR3 region: CASSMERSNQPQHF. The CDR3 nucleotides are TGTGCCAGTAGTATGGAGCGTAGCAATCAGCCCCAGCATTTT. The full variable domain, with the rest looked up from reference TRBV19 and TRBJ1-5, is DGGITQSPKYLFRKEGQNVTLSCEQNLNHDAMYWYRQDPGQGLRLIYYSQIVNDFQKGDIAEGYSVSREKKESFPLTVTSAQKNPTAFYLCASSMERSNQPQHFGDGTRLSIL.

The chain combines TRBV28 with TRBJ2-5; possible D gene TRBD1, 6 bases. Germline CDR1 is MDHEN and CDR2 is SYDVKM. Trimming cost V 9 bases and J 0 bases, with 17 bases left between them. The CDR3 is 15 amino acids. The CDR3, as DNA: TGTGCCAGTCAAATGGTGGGGGCAGACCAAGAGACCCAGTACTTC. Translated, it gives CASQMVGADQETQYF.

The sample holds one count of this clone. The chain links TRBV3-1 (or the pseudogene TRBV3-2) to TRBJ1-3; D is unresolved. Germline lookup yields CDR1 LGHDT and CDR2 YNNKEL (reference sequence). The germline V and J ends were trimmed by 5 bases and 0 bases, with 8 bases remaining between them. CDR3 length equals 14 residues. The CDR3 is CASSYGISGNTIYF. In DNA form, the CDR3 reads TGTGCCAGCAGCTACGGTATCTCTGGAAACACCATATATTTT.

The chain couples TRBV4-1 to TRBJ2-2; 16 nucleotides line up with TRBD2. CDR3 length equals 18 residues. J gave up 5 bases and V 3 bases, and 6 bases lay outside the gene matches. Germline loops: CDR1 MGHRA, CDR2 YSYEKL. CDR3 amino acids: CASSQGGLAGGWTGELFF. The DNA for the CDR3 is TGCGCCAGCAGCCAGGGGGGACTAGCGGGAGGGTGGACCGGGGAGCTGTTTTTT.

CDR3 sequence reads: CASNQAGLAGDNEQFF. The CDR3 DNA follows: TGTGCCAGCAACCAAGCAGGGCTAGCGGGGGACAATGAGCAGTTCTTC. V and J are TRBV5-4 and TRBJ2-1; 10 positions match TRBD2. CDR3 size: 16 residues. CDR1 SGHNT and CDR2 YYREEE come from the germline V gene (reference sequence). V lost 6 bases to trimming and J lost 5 bases; unmatched junction nucleotides: 11.

V is TRBV7-8 and J is TRBJ2-7; D is possibly TRBD2 (5 bases). This CDR3 spans 11 amino acids. The germline V and J ends were trimmed by 9 bases and 3 bases, with 9 bases remaining between them. Germline V gene data show CDR1 as SGHVS and CDR2 as FQNEAQ. CDR3 region: CARRVGYEQYF. The CDR3 DNA sequence: TGTGCCAGGAGGGTTGGCTACGAGCAGTACTTC. Full variable domain (missing parts from reference TRBV7-8 and TRBJ2-7): GAGVSQSPRYKVAKRGQDVALRCDPISGHVSLFWYQQALGQGPEFLTYFQNEAQLDKSGLPSDRFFAERPEGSVSTLKIQRTQQEDSAVYLCARRVGYEQYFGPGTRLTVT.

The rearrangement uses TRBV5-8 and TRBJ1-5; D is undetermined. The CDR3 is made up of 14 amino acids. V gave up 5 bases and J gave up 3 bases, with 12 bases separating them. The germline V gene encodes CDR1 SGHTS and CDR2 YDEGEE. CDR3 region: CASRENSDNQPQHF. The CDR3 coding sequence is TGTGCCAGCAGGGAAAACAGCGACAATCAGCCCCAGCATTTT.

The J gene is TRBJ1-1, the V gene TRBV28, with 9 positions matching TRBD1. CDR1 and CDR2 from the germline V gene are MDHEN and SYDVKM. The CDR3 runs 16 residues. V lost 6 bases, J lost 5 bases, and 13 bases stayed unmatched. The CDR3 reads CASSNYNRGRGTEAFF. The CDR3 coding sequence is TGTGCCAGCAGCAACTACAACAGGGGGCGGGGGACTGAAGCTTTCTTT.

The gene calls are TRBV7-9 and TRBJ2-7; TRBD1 matches at 7 bases. Germline lookup yields CDR1 SEHNR and CDR2 FQNEAQ (reference sequence). The ends lost 5 bases at V and 3 bases at J; junction bases unmatched: 10. CDR3 length: 15 amino acids. The CDR3 region has the DNA TGTGCCAGCAGCCAAGGCGCAGGGGGATTCTACGAGCAGTACTTC. This codes for CASSQGAGGFYEQYF.

This clone was picked up one time. This rearrangement joins TRBV5-1 to TRBJ1-1, with D perhaps TRBD1 (5 bases). This CDR3 comprises 13 residues. The V gene lost 0 bases and the J gene lost 4 bases, with 7 bases spanning the gap. Germline V gene data show CDR1 as SGHRS and CDR2 as YFSETQ. The CDR3 DNA follows: TGCGCCAGCAGCTTGGTAGGGGTCACTGAAGCTTTCTTT. Protein: CASSLVGVTEAFF.